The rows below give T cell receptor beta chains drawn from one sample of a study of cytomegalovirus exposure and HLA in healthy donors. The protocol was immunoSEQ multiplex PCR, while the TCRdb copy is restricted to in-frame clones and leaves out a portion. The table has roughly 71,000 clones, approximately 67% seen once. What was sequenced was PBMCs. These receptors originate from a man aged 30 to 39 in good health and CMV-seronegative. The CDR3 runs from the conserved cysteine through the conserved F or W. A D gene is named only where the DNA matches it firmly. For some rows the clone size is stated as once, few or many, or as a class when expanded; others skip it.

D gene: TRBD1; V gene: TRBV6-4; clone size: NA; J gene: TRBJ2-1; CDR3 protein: CASSDGDRGDYNEQFF; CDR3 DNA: TGTGCCAGCAGTGACGGGGACAGGGGGGACTACAATGAGCAGTTCTTC
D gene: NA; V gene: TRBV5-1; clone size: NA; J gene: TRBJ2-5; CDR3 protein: CASSLALGQTQETQYF; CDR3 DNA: TGCGCCAGCAGCTTGGCCCTTGGGCAGACCCAAGAGACCCAGTACTTC
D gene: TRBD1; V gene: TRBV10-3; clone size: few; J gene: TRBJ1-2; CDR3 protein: CAISEPTGNGYTF; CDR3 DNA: TGTGCCATCAGTGAGCCGACAGGGAATGGCTACACCTTC
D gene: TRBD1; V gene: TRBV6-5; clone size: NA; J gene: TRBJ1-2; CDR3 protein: CASSYQDRFYGYTF; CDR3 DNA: TGTGCCAGCAGTTACCAGGACAGGTTCTATGGCTACACCTTC
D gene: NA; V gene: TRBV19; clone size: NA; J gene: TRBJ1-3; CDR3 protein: CASSIGQWYSGNTIYF; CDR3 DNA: TGTGCCAGTAGTATCGGACAGTGGTACTCTGGAAACACCATATATTTT
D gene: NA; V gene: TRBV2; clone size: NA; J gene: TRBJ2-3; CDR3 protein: CASSNGRGPPSTDTQYF; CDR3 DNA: TGTGCCAGCAGTAATGGCCGCGGTCCACCTAGCACAGATACGCAGTATTTT
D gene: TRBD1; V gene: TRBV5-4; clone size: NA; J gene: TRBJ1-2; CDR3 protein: CASSSQGNYGYTF; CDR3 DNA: TGTGCCAGCAGCTCACAGGGGAACTATGGCTACACCTTC
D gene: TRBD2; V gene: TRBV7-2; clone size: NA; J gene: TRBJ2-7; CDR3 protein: CASSRRTTSGGVNSYEQYF; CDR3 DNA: TGTGCCAGCAGCCGCCGAACGACTAGCGGGGGGGTCAACTCCTACGAGCAGTACTTC
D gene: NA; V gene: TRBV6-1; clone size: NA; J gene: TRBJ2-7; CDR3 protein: CASREQGTSPYEQYF; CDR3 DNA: TGTGCCAGCAGAGAACAGGGAACAAGTCCTTACGAGCAGTACTTC
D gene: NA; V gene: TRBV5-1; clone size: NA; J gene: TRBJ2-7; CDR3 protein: CASSFLTTGYEQYF; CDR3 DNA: TGCGCCAGCAGCTTTCTCACGACAGGCTACGAGCAGTACTTC
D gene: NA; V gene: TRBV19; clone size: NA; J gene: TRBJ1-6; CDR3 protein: CASSIGDSNSPLHF; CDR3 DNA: TGTGCCAGTAGTATCGGTGACAGTAATTCACCCCTCCACTTT
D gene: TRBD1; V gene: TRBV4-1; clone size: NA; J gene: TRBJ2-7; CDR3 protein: CASTLLPGQGREQYF; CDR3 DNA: TGCGCCAGCACCCTTCTCCCGGGACAGGGGAGGGAGCAGTACTTC
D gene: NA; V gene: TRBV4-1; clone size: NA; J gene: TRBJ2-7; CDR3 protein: CASSLTSDGVYEQYF; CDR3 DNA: TGCGCCAGCAGCCTAACCTCGGACGGGGTCTACGAGCAGTACTTC
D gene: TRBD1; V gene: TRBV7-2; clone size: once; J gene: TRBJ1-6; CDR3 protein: CASSHRGPNSPLHF; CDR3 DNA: TGTGCCAGCAGCCACAGGGGCCCTAATTCACCCCTCCACTTT
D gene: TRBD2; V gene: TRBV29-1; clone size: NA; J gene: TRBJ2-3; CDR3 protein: CSVDLGLASDTQYF; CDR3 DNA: TGCAGCGTTGATTTGGGACTAGCGTCAGATACGCAGTATTTT
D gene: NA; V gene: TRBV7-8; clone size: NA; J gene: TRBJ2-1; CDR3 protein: CASSPKGRGDEQFF; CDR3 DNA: TGTGCCAGCAGCCCAAAGGGTCGGGGAGATGAGCAGTTCTTC
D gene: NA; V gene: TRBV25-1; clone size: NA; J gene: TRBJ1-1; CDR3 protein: CASASSENTEAFF; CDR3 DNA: TGTGCCAGTGCCAGTTCCGAGAACACTGAAGCTTTCTTT
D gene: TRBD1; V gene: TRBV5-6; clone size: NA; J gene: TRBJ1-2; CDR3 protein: CASSFGQGTYNYGYTF; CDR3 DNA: TGTGCCAGCAGCTTCGGACAGGGGACCTACAACTATGGCTACACCTTC
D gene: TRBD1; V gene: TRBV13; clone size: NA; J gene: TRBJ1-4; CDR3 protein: CASSLGAAGGNEKLFF; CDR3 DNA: TGTGCCAGCAGCTTAGGGGCGGCAGGGGGTAATGAAAAACTGTTTTTT
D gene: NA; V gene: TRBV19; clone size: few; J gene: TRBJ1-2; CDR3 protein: CASSTPGLYGYTF; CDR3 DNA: TGTGCCAGTAGTACCCCGGGACTCTATGGCTACACCTTC
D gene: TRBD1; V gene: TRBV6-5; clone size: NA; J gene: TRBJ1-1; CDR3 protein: CASSESGGNTEAFF; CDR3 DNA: TGTGCCAGCAGTGAATCAGGGGGGAACACTGAAGCTTTCTTT
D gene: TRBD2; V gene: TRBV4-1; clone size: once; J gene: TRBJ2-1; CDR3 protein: CASSQDPGLAGGDEQFF; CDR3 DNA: TGCGCCAGCAGCCAAGACCCCGGACTAGCGGGGGGAGATGAGCAGTTCTTC
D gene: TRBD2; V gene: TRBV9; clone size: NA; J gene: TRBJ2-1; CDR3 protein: CATGAGGRNNEQFF; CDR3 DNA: TGTGCCACCGGGGCGGGGGGGCGAAACAATGAGCAGTTCTTC
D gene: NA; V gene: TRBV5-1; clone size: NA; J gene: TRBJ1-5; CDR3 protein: CASSLAPGVSNQPQHF; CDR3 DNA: TGCGCCAGCAGCTTGGCCCCGGGAGTCTCCAATCAGCCCCAGCATTTT
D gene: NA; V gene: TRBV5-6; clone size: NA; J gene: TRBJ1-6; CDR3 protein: CASSLDVVNSNSPLHF; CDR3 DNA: TGTGCCAGCAGCTTGGACGTGGTTAATAGTAATTCACCCCTCCACTTT
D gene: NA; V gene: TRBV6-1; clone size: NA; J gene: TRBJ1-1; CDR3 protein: CASSELRGGFTEAFF; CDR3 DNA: TGTGCCAGCAGTGAGCTCCGGGGGGGTTTCACTGAAGCTTTCTTT
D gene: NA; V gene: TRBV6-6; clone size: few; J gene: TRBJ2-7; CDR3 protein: CASTYSSYEQYF; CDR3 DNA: TGTGCCAGCACATACAGTTCCTACGAGCAGTACTTC
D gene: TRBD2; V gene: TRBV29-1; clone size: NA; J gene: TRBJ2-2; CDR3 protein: CSVIPDSGGLNTGELFF; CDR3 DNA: TGCAGCGTTATACCCGATAGCGGGGGGCTCAACACCGGGGAGCTGTTTTTT
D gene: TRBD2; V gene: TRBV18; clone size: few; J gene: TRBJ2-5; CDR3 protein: CASSGGLAETQYF; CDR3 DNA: TGTGCCAGCTCGGGGGGGTTGGCCGAGACCCAGTACTTC
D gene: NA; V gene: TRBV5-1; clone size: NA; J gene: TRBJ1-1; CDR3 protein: CASSPRSRTEAFF; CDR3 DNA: TGCGCCAGCAGCCCTAGGTCTCGCACTGAAGCTTTCTTT
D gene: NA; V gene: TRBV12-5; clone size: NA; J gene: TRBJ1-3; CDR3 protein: CASGPRHNTIYF; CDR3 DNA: TGTGCTAGTGGGCCGAGGCACAACACCATATATTTT
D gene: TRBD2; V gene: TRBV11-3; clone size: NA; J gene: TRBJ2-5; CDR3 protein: CASSQRTSGGAGEETQYF; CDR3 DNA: TGTGCCAGCAGCCAGCGGACTAGCGGGGGGGCCGGGGAAGAGACCCAGTACTTC
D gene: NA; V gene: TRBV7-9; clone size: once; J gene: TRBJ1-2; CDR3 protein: CASSGGGGGYGYTF; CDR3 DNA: TGTGCCAGCAGTGGGGGAGGGGGTGGCTATGGCTACACCTTC
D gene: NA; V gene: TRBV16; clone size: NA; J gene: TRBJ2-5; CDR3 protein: CASSPRGRTETQYF; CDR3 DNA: TGTGCCAGCAGCCCCCGAGGGCGGACAGAGACCCAGTACTTC
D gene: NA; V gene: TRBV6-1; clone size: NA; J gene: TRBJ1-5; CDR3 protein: CASSEARVDNQPQHF; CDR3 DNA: TGTGCCAGCAGTGAAGCCAGGGTAGACAATCAGCCCCAGCATTTT
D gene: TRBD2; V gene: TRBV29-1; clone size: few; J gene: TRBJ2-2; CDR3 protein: CSVASGGDGELFF; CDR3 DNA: TGCAGCGTGGCTAGCGGGGGAGACGGGGAGCTGTTTTTT
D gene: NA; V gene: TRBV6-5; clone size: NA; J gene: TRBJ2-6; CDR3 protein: CASRLGGAGANVLTF; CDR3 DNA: TGTGCCAGCAGGCTAGGGGGGGCTGGGGCCAACGTCCTGACTTTC
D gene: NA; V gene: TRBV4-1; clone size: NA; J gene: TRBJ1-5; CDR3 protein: CASSPKTGRNQPQHF; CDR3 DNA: TGCGCCAGCAGCCCAAAGACAGGTCGCAATCAGCCCCAGCATTTT
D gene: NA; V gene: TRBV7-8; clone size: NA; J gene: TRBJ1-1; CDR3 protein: CASSLSPGNTEAFF; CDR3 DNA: TGTGCCAGCAGCTTGAGTCCGGGGAACACTGAAGCTTTCTTT